This TCR beta chain was recovered during a study of blood T cell repertoires in COVID-19. Study-level background: PBMCs, B-cell-depleted T cells, or T cells were the source of the cDNA or gDNA that made up the material.

CDR1 and CDR2 (germline): SGHVS, FQNEAQ. The CDR3 sequence is 16 residues long. Deletions cut 7 bases from V and 7 bases from J, with 22 bases between. How the authors handled the data: The assay estimated nucleated cells by amplifying reference gene primers. Using immunoSEQ multiplex PCR, the repertoire was profiled, and TCRdb retains in-frame clones only, with some absent. That table supplies the V and J calls and clone size; D and trimming were determined from the DNA. The repertoire consists of about 190,000 clones, with approximately 81% occurring once and the leading ten covering around 5%. The sequence derives from a woman of 80 years or more with acute or convalescent COVID-19. The material sequenced was peripheral blood. The V and J genes are TRBV7-8 and TRBJ2-2; tentatively, D is TRBD2 (5 bases). The CDR3 DNA sequence: TGTGCCAGCAAAAAAAGCGGATCCCGCTCTAGCGGGGAGCTGTTTTTT. It translates to CASKKSGSRSSGELFF.